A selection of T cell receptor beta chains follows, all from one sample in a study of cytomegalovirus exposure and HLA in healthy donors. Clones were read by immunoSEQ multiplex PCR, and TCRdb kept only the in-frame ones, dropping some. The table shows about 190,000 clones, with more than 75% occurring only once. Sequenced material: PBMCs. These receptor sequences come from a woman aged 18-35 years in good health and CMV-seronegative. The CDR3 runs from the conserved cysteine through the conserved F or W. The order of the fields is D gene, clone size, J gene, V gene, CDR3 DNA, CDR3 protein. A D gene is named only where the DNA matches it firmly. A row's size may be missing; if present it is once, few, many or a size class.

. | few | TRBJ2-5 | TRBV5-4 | TGTGCCAGCAGCTTGGACCAGGGCACGGAGACCCAGTACTTC | CASSLDQGTETQYF
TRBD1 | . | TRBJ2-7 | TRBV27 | TGTGCCAGCAGTGGCTCGGGACAGGGGGCTTGGGAGCAGTACTTC | CASSGSGQGAWEQYF
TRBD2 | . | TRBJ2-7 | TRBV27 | TGTGCCAGCAGTTTAGCAGCGGGAGGGCCTTACGAGCAGTACTTC | CASSLAAGGPYEQYF
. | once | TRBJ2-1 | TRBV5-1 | TGCGCCAGCAGGACTGCCCGGGGTGAGCAGTTCTTC | CASRTARGEQFF
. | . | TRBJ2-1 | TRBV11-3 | TGTGCCAGCAGCTTAGAGGGCAGGGCTGAGCAGTTCTTC | CASSLEGRAEQFF
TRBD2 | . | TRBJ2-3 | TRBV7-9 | TGTGCCAGCAGCTTAGATCTGGCGGGGGGTTGGGGTTCGGCAGATACGCAGTATTTT | CASSLDLAGGWGSADTQYF
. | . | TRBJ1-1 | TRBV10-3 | TGTGCCATCAGTGATCGGAGCATGAACACTGAAGCTTTCTTT | CAISDRSMNTEAFF
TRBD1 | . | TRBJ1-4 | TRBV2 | TGTGCCAGCAAAGAGACAGGGGCTCCAACTAATGAAAAACTGTTTTTT | CASKETGAPTNEKLFF
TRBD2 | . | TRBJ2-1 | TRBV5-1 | TGCGCCAGCAGCTTGGGGCTAGCGGGATATTCGAGTTACAATGAGCAGTTCTTC | CASSLGLAGYSSYNEQFF
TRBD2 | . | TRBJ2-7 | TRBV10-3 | TGTGCCATCAGAGGAAAACTAGCGGGAGTCGAGCAGTACTTC | CAIRGKLAGVEQYF
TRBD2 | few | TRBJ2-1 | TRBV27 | TGTGCCAGCAGTAGTAAGCGGGAGGACCTCTACAATGAGCAGTTCTTC | CASSSKREDLYNEQFF
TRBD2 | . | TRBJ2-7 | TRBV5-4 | TGTGCCAGCAGCCCCGGACTAGCGGGAGACTCCTACGAGCAGTACTTC | CASSPGLAGDSYEQYF
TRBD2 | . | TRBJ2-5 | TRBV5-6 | TGTGCCAGCAGCTTGGGGTTAGCGGGTACCGCCCGGGAGACCCAGTACTTC | CASSLGLAGTARETQYF
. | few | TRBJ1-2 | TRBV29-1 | TGCAGCGTTGGAGGGGGAAGTAACTATGGCTACACCTTC | CSVGGGSNYGYTF